A single sample gave rise to the 30 T cell receptor beta chains below, sequenced in a study of shared clonotypes between healthy human individuals. This table comes from immunoSEQ multiplex PCR, and its TCRdb copy is limited to in-frame clones, with some not included. Here the sample spans some 2 million clones, 95% being singletons. Sequenced sample: naive CD4+ T cells sorted from blood. Noted subset: CD45RA+ positively selected. The receptors here all came from a young man in good health.

The DNA for the CDR3 is TGTGCCATCAGTAGCTCGGACAGCCAGCCCCAGCATTTT. Residues: CAISSSDSQPQHF. The chain recombines TRBV10-3 with TRBJ1-5, with D tentatively TRBD1 (6 bases). V was cut by 5 bases and J by 7 bases, with 12 bases left in between. Germline values: CDR1 ENHRY, CDR2 SYGVKD. The CDR3 spans 13 residues.

Here the CDR3 reads CASSLEGRGQTYGYTF. The CDR3, as DNA: TGTGCCAGCAGCTTAGAGGGCAGGGGGCAAACCTACGGCTACACCTTC. The V call is TRBV5-6, the J call TRBJ1-2, with TRBD1 matching 8 bases. V gave up 2 bases and J gave up 8 bases; unmatched junction bases: 14. Germline V CDR1 and CDR2: SGHDT, YYEEEE. The CDR3 length is 16 residues. Drawing the rest from reference TRBV5-6 and TRBJ1-2, the complete variable domain is DAGVTQSPTHLIKTRGQQVTLRCSPKSGHDTVSWYQQALGQGPQFIFQYYEEEERQRGNFPDRFSGHQFPNYSSELNVNALLLGDSALYLCASSLEGRGQTYGYTFGSGTRLTVV.

CDR3 amino acids: CAWSTGVEQYF. For the CDR3, the DNA is TGTGCCTGGAGTACGGGGGTCGAGCAGTACTTC. J is TRBJ2-7 and V is TRBV30, with a possible D match to TRBD2 (6 bases). CDR1 GTSNPN and CDR2 SVGIG come from the germline V gene (reference sequence). Trimming stripped 2 bases from V and 6 bases from J, with 8 bases between. The CDR3 covers 11 residues.

This sequence joins TRBV25-1 and TRBJ2-1; D gene ambiguous. V was shortened by 6 bases and J by 0 bases, with 6 bases between the two germline ends. The CDR3 runs to 13 residues. CDR1 and CDR2 (germline): MGHDK, SYGVNS. The CDR3 DNA is TGTGCCAGCAGCAAAGCCTCCTACAATGAGCAGTTCTTC. This gives the protein CASSKASYNEQFF.

The chain combines TRBV28 with TRBJ1-3; weak D call: TRBD1 (5 bases). V dropped 1 base and J dropped 3 bases, with 22 bases sitting between them. Germline lookup yields CDR1 MDHEN and CDR2 SYDVKM. The CDR3 length is 19 residues. CDR3 region: CASSLFSLSTRGDGNTIYF. The CDR3 DNA sequence: TGTGCCAGCAGTTTATTTAGTCTGTCCACTCGGGGGGATGGAAACACCATATATTTT.

V and J are TRBV23-1 and TRBJ1-6; 7 bases are a match to TRBD1. TRBV23-1 is identified as an open reading frame with a role that is uncertain. J was trimmed by 4 bases and V by 2 bases; bases with no gene match: 11. The CDR3 runs 18 residues. CDR3 DNA sequence: TGCGCCAGCAGTCAAGAGGATATAACAGGGGCTTATAATTCACCCCTCCACTTT. Encoded protein: CASSQEDITGAYNSPLHF.

This rearrangement joins TRBV5-1 to TRBJ2-2; possibly TRBD1 or TRBD2 for D (5 bases each). Germline assignment: CDR1 SGHRS and CDR2 YFSETQ. Trimming shortened V by 9 bases and J by 2 bases, and 11 bases separated the two germline ends. The CDR3 totals 13 residues. In DNA, the CDR3 is TGCGCCACCCAGGGACCTAACACCGGGGAGCTGTTTTTT. It codes for CATQGPNTGELFF.

The count of this clone is one. The rearrangement joins TRBV28 to TRBJ1-5; no definite D call. Trimming removed 3 bases from V and 6 bases from J, with 12 bases in between. The germline V gene has CDR1 MDHEN and CDR2 SYDVKM. The CDR3 is made up of 14 amino acids. This CDR3 is CASSFWGVGQPQHF. The CDR3 bases are TGTGCCAGCAGTTTTTGGGGAGTCGGTCAGCCCCAGCATTTT. Together with reference TRBV28 and TRBJ1-5, the CDR3 gives the full variable domain: DVKVTQSSRYLVKRTGEKVFLECVQDMDHENMFWYRQDPGLGLRLIYFSYDVKMKEKGDIPEGYSVSREKKERFSLILESASTNQTSMYLCASSFWGVGQPQHFGDGTRLSIL.

J is TRBJ2-1 and V is TRBV27; 8 nucleotides match TRBD2. CDR3 length equals 13 residues. The germline gives CDR1 MNHEY, CDR2 SMNVEV (reference sequence). V shed 6 bases, J shed 13 bases, and the junction held 11 bases outside the gene matches. CDR3 nucleotides: TGTGCCAGCAGGTTTGACGGGGGGGCCCGACAGTTCTTC. As protein: CASRFDGGARQFF.

The chain couples TRBV7-2 to TRBJ2-3; the match to TRBD2 covers 8 bases. Germline CDR1 SGHTA, CDR2 FQGNSA. The V segment lost 3 bases and the J segment 3 bases; nucleotides outside the gene matches: 8. This CDR3 has 16 amino acids. CDR3: CASSLLAGSRTDTQYF. The DNA of the CDR3 is TGTGCCAGCAGCTTGTTAGCGGGATCAAGAACAGATACGCAGTATTTT.

The CDR3 coding sequence is TGTGCCAGCAGCCCAGGGACAGCCTCAAATGGCTACACCTTC. It is translated as CASSPGTASNGYTF. The chain joins TRBV11-1 to TRBJ1-2, with 7 bases aligning to TRBD1. The CDR3 sequence is 14 residues long. Germline CDR1 and CDR2: SGHAT and FQDESV (reference sequence). The V segment lost 5 bases and the J segment 6 bases; nucleotides outside the gene matches: 9.

This rearrangement joins TRBV5-1 to TRBJ1-1; no reliable D call. The V gene lost 2 bases and the J gene lost 0 bases, with 8 bases spanning the gap. Germline CDR1 reads SGHRS; CDR2 reads YFSETQ. This CDR3 has 14 residues. The CDR3 bases are TGCGCCAGCAGCTTTTACAGTATGAACACTGAAGCTTTCTTT. It yields the protein CASSFYSMNTEAFF.

The CDR3 sequence is CASSEGFEQYF. The CDR3 region has the DNA TGTGCCAGCAGTGAAGGTTTCGAGCAGTACTTC. V and J are TRBV6-1 and TRBJ2-7, with D uncertain. This CDR3 spans 11 amino acids. V dropped 1 base and J dropped 6 bases, with 4 bases sitting between them. Germline V CDR1 and CDR2: MNHNS, SASEGT.

Regarding this clone: The same CDR3 arises from other DNA sequences in this sample as well. This chain joins TRBV18 and TRBJ2-5, with D possibly TRBD1 on 6 matching bases. The germline V and J ends were trimmed by 3 bases and 4 bases, with 9 bases remaining between them. The CDR3 spans 13 residues. The germline gives CDR1 KGHSH, CDR2 LQKENI. Here the CDR3 DNA reads TGTGCCAGCTCACCTCCAGGGGTAGAGACCCAGTACTTC. Amino acids: CASSPPGVETQYF.

This clone showed up just once. The V and J genes are TRBV5-1 and TRBJ1-6; no definite D call. The V end was cut by 0 bases, the J end by 8 bases, with 9 bases between. The CDR3 runs 14 residues. Germline V gives CDR1 SGHRS, CDR2 YFSETQ. The CDR3 DNA reads as TGCGCCAGCAGCTTGGGTTCGCGGGATTCACCCCTCCACTTT. It translates to CASSLGSRDSPLHF.

This chain links TRBV18 with TRBJ2-1; D remains ambiguous. V was trimmed by 1 base and J by 7 bases, leaving 5 bases between them. The CDR3 contains 12 residues. Per germline, CDR1 KGHSH and CDR2 LQKENI. DNA of the CDR3: TGTGCCAGCTCACCACAGCTAAATGAGCAGTTCTTC. This gives the protein CASSPQLNEQFF. The entire variable domain, with the rest obtained from reference TRBV18 and TRBJ2-1, is as follows: NAGVMQNPRHLVRRRGQEARLRCSPMKGHSHVYWYRQLPEEGLKFMVYLQKENIIDESGMPKERFSAEFPKEGPSILRIQQVVRGDSAAYFCASSPQLNEQFFGPGTRLTVL.

V usage is TRBV6-1 and J usage is TRBJ2-7; 7 bases line up with TRBD2. The J segment lost 6 bases and the V segment lost 4 bases, leaving 6 bases of the junction unmatched. The CDR3 has 13 residues. Germline assignment: CDR1 MNHNS and CDR2 SASEGT. The CDR3: CASSGGGFGEQYF. Here the CDR3 DNA reads TGTGCCAGCAGTGGGGGAGGGTTTGGCGAGCAGTACTTC.

This chain joins TRBV28 and TRBJ1-6; 11 nucleotides match TRBD1. Per the germline V gene, CDR1 is MDHEN and CDR2 is SYDVKM. The CDR3 is 16 amino acids. V trimming: 2 bases; J trimming: 6 bases; junction bases outside the gene matches: 3. The CDR3 sequence: CASSLGDRGGNSPLHF. CDR3 sequence (DNA): TGTGCCAGCAGTTTAGGGGACAGGGGGGGTAATTCACCCCTCCACTTT.

Details on this clone: In the same sample, other DNA sequences code for this CDR3. The chain combines TRBV15 with TRBJ1-6; D is uncertain. Germline assignment: CDR1 LNHNV and CDR2 YYDKDF (reference sequence). This CDR3 is 12 amino acids long. Between the trimmed V and J ends, which lost 0 bases and 10 bases, there was a span of 4 bases. CDR3 in DNA: TGTGCCACCAGCAGAGATGGGTCACCCCTCCACTTT. The encoded protein is CATSRDGSPLHF.

The chain carries TRBV5-4 and TRBJ2-2, with 7 bases fitting TRBD1. V trimming: 0 bases; J trimming: 1 base; junction bases outside the gene matches: 6. CDR1 and CDR2 from the germline V gene are SGHNT and YYREEE (reference sequence). The CDR3 has 17 amino acids. CDR3 sequence: CASSLASRQGNTGELFF. CDR3 coding DNA: TGTGCCAGCAGCTTGGCATCCCGACAGGGGAACACCGGGGAGCTGTTTTTT.

V and J are TRBV6-5 and TRBJ2-2, with 7 bases identical to TRBD1. The germline gives CDR1 MNHEY, CDR2 SVGAGI. This CDR3 contains 15 residues. J was trimmed by 2 bases and V by 7 bases; bases with no gene match: 7. The CDR3 bases are TGTGCCAGCAAAAGACAGGGCAAAAACACCGGGGAGCTGTTTTTT. Its protein product is CASKRQGKNTGELFF.

This chain uses TRBV19 with TRBJ1-2; the D is unclear. The CDR3 extends over 13 amino acids. V lost 3 bases, J lost 3 bases, and 8 bases lay in between. Germline loops: CDR1 LNHDA, CDR2 SQIVND (reference sequence). CDR3 loop: CASSIRDDYGYTF. The CDR3 DNA reads as TGTGCCAGTAGTATTCGGGATGACTATGGCTACACCTTC.

On this clone itself: Distinct nucleotide sequences in the sample also encode this CDR3. The chain couples TRBV5-6 to TRBJ2-5; D ambiguous. The V gene's germline CDR1 is SGHDT and CDR2 YYEEEE. V shed 4 bases and J shed 5 bases, with 12 bases lying between them. The CDR3 runs to 13 residues. CDR3 region: CASSPDSLETQYF. In DNA, the CDR3 is TGTGCCAGCAGCCCCGACTCCCTCGAGACCCAGTACTTC.

Worth noting for this clone: The sample contains more than one DNA sequence encoding this CDR3. The chain recombines TRBV2 with TRBJ2-5; 8 bases match TRBD1. The CDR3 is made up of 14 amino acids. Germline values: CDR1 SNHLY, CDR2 FYNNEI. Losses at the gene ends were 8 bases for V and 2 bases for J; bases not matched to a gene: 7. The CDR3 DNA is TGTGCCAGCTCCGACAGGGGAGGTCAAGAGACCCAGTACTTC. Translated, it gives CASSDRGGQETQYF. Filled out from reference TRBV2 and TRBJ2-5, the complete variable domain reads EPEVTQTPSHQVTQMGQEVILRCVPISNHLYFYWYRQILGQKVEFLVSFYNNEISEKSEIFDDQFSVERPDGSNFTLKIRSTKLEDSAMYFCASSDRGGQETQYFGPGTRLLVL.

This clone has just one count. The rearrangement links TRBV28 to TRBJ1-6, with 7 bases identical to TRBD1. Trimming removed 5 bases from V and 9 bases from J; junction bases left unmatched: 10. The CDR3 loop spans 15 amino acids. CDR1 and CDR2 (germline): MDHEN, SYDVKM. CDR3 nucleotide sequence: TGTGCCAGCAGTCCCCACGACAGGGCTACTTCACCCCTCCACTTT. Translated, it gives CASSPHDRATSPLHF.

J is TRBJ2-2 and V is TRBV10-3, with 10 bases fitting TRBD2. Trimming took 6 bases from V and 5 from J; bases not matched to a gene: 6. The CDR3 consists of 15 residues. CDR1 ENHRY and CDR2 SYGVKD come from the germline V gene. CDR3 in DNA: TGTGCCATCAGCTCTAGCGGGGGTAGAACCGGGGAGCTGTTTTTT. As protein: CAISSSGGRTGELFF.

This clone came up once. The chain joins TRBV27 to TRBJ1-2; D ambiguous. The CDR3 spans 14 residues. Germline CDR1 is MNHEY and CDR2 is SMNVEV (reference sequence). With 6 bases removed from V and 2 bases from J, the gap between germline ends came to 13 bases. CDR3 coding DNA: TGTGCCAGCAGGACATCGAGCTCAAACTATGGCTACACCTTC. Residues: CASRTSSSNYGYTF.

In regard to this clone: The sample carries other DNA sequences with the same CDR3. The chain links TRBV7-2 to TRBJ1-6; D perhaps matches TRBD1 (5 bases). The CDR3 extends over 13 amino acids. The V and J ends lost 3 bases and 7 bases respectively, with 7 bases between them. Per the germline V gene, CDR1 is SGHTA and CDR2 is FQGNSA. The CDR3 is CASSLGVNSPLHF. The CDR3 coding sequence is TGTGCCAGCAGCTTGGGGGTGAATTCACCCCTCCACTTT.

The chain uses TRBV19 and TRBJ1-2, with 9 nucleotides matching TRBD1. V gave up 3 bases and J gave up 3 bases; unmatched junction bases: 8. CDR1 and CDR2 from the germline V gene are LNHDA and SQIVND (reference sequence). This CDR3 has 16 amino acids. CDR3: CASSMFGGQGYYGYTF. CDR3 nucleotide sequence: TGTGCCAGTAGTATGTTCGGAGGACAGGGGTACTATGGCTACACCTTC.

Note on this clone: Other nucleotide sequences in the sample specify the same CDR3. The CDR3 DNA reads TGTGCCAGCAGCTTAAGCCACGAGCAGTACTTC. Encoded protein: CASSLSHEQYF. The V gene is TRBV11-2, the J gene TRBJ2-7; D gene unclear. Germline V lookup: CDR1 SGHAT, CDR2 FQNNGV. V lost 2 bases to trimming and J lost 5 bases, with 4 bases between them. The CDR3 runs to 11 residues.